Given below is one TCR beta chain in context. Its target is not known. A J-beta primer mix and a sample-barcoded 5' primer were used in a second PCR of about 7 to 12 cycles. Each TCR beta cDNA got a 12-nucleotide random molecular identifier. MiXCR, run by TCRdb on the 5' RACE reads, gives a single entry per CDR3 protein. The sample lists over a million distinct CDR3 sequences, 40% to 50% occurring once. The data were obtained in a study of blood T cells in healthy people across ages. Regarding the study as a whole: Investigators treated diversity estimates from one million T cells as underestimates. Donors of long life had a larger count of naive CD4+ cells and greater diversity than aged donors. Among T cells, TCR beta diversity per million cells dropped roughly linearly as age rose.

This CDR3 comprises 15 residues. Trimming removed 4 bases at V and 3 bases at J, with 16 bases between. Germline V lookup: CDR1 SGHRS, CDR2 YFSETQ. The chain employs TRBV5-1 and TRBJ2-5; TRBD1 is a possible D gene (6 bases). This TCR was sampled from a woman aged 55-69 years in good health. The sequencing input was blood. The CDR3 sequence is CASSPGTRGKETQYF. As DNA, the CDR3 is TGCGCCAGCAGCCCCGGGACAAGGGGAAAAGAGACCCAGTACTTC.